The following is a T cell receptor beta chain sequence with its context. In the study's own analysis: Researchers report that nucleated cell counts were estimated from reference gene primer amplification. The data were produced by immunoSEQ multiplex PCR, yet TCRdb's version contains in-frame clones alone and is incomplete. That table is the source of V, J and clone size, and D and trimming were worked out from the DNA. The sample has about 290,000 clones, 85% seen once. Looked up from germline, CDR1 is SNHLY and CDR2 is FYNNEI. Between the trimmed V and J ends, which lost 6 bases and 5 bases, there was a span of 11 bases. This CDR3 is 13 amino acids long. The entry originates in a study of blood T cell repertoires in COVID-19. Study summary: Specimens from acute and convalescent COVID-19 originated in the United States, Italy and Spain. T cells, B-cell-depleted T cells, or PBMCs provided the cDNA or gDNA that served as material.

The chain joins TRBV2 to TRBJ2-1, with D possibly matching TRBD2 (5 bases). Sequenced: peripheral blood. The source of this sequence is a woman in her 50s with active or convalescent COVID-19. CDR3 coding DNA: TGTGCCAGCAGATTACCGGGGAACAATGAGCAGTTCTTC. Residues: CASRLPGNNEQFF.